This TCR beta chain was identified during a study of Graves' ophthalmopathy and Graves' hyperthyroidism. Points from the study as a whole: Built on 13 signatures, a model told ophthalmopathy apart from stable hyperthyroidism with 85% to 90% sensitivity and over 80% specificity. In blood appeared most of the expanded thyroid clonotypes whose frequency exceeded 0.001.

Exclusion criteria comprised other autoimmune diseases, uncontrolled infections, pregnancy or lactation in patients. PBMCs came from approximately 10 ml of fresh peripheral blood. RNA transcripts provided the template for amplifying TCR beta CDR3 regions. First-round RT-PCR relied on HTBI primers, and a second-round multiplex PCR came next. TCRdb reanalysed the multiplex PCR reads using MiXCR and keeps one entry per CDR3 protein. The sample lists about half a million distinct CDR3 sequences, over 13% occurring once. V dropped 4 bases and J dropped 11; count of bases not matched to a gene: 15. The CDR3 runs 15 residues. Germline V gene data show CDR1 as MDHEN and CDR2 as SYDVKM. This clonotype showed up many times. What it binds is unknown.

The source material was blood. This chain connects TRBV28 to TRBJ1-1; 8 nucleotides match TRBD1. The clonotype comes from a woman between 25 and 40 years old with Graves' ophthalmopathy. The CDR3 DNA sequence: TGTGCCAGCAGTTCGAGGGGAGTACTGGACAGGGACGCTTTCTTT. Translation gives CASSSRGVLDRDAFF.